The clone carrying this T cell receptor beta chain was seen only a few times. Profiling relied on immunoSEQ multiplex PCR, and the TCRdb table lists in-frame clones only, not all of them. Among over a million clones listed, approximately 97% were seen once. The data belong to a study of shared clonotypes between healthy human individuals. The junction had 11 bases not matched to a gene; V was cut back by 4 bases and J by 9 bases. The CDR3 spans 15 residues. Germline V CDR1 and CDR2: LGHNA, YNFKEQ. This sequence was found in a man aged 30-40 years in good health. The chain couples TRBV4-2 to TRBJ1-4, with TRBD1 matching 7 bases. Specimen: naive CD4+ T cells sorted from blood. Sample subset: CD45RA+ positively selected. The CDR3 nucleotides are TGTGCCAGCAGCCGCGAACAGGGGAATGCGAAAAAACTGTTTTTT. Residues: CASSREQGNAKKLFF.